This is a list of T cell receptor beta chains from one sample in a study of cytomegalovirus exposure and HLA in healthy donors. Sequencing used immunoSEQ multiplex PCR; TCRdb keeps in-frame clones, though not all of them. The table has some 120,000 clones, approximately 78% seen once. Sequencing input: PBMCs. The source of these receptors is a woman aged 40 to 49 in good health and CMV-seronegative. Each CDR3 is given with its conserved first and last residue. The D gene is left open where the match is weak. Expanded clones are given a class, and other clones once, few, many or no size at all.

D	V	size	J	DNA	CDR3
TRBD2	TRBV7-9	NA	TRBJ2-1	TGTGCCAGCAGCTTGGGGACTAGAGGGGAGCACGATGAGCAGTTCTTC	CASSLGTRGEHDEQFF
NA	TRBV7-9	few	TRBJ1-4	TGTTCCAGCAGCTTCCGGGAAAAAGAAAAACTGTTTTTT	CSSSFREKEKLFF
NA	TRBV19	NA	TRBJ2-4	TGTGCCAGTAGTATAGGTAGGGGTGCCAAAAACATTCAGTACTTC	CASSIGRGAKNIQYF
NA	TRBV27	NA	TRBJ2-4	TGTGCCAGCAGTCTCGGCGGGCTAGCCAAAAACAGTCAGTACTTC	CASSLGGLAKNSQYF
NA	TRBV19	few	TRBJ2-3	TGTGCCAGCGTTGGACAATTACAGGATAGCACAGATACGCAGTATTTT	CASVGQLQDSTDTQYF
NA	TRBV7-9	few	TRBJ2-5	TGTGCCAGCAGCCCCAATACAGGGTTATCGGCCGTGCAGTACTTC	CASSPNTGLSAVQYF
NA	TRBV5-6	NA	TRBJ1-1	TGTGCCAGCAGCTTGGTAGGGGATAACACTGAAGCTTTCTTT	CASSLVGDNTEAFF
TRBD1	TRBV7-2	NA	TRBJ1-2	TGTGCCAGCAGCTCGACAGGGGGCGAATTTATAAGCTATGGCTACACCTTC	CASSSTGGEFISYGYTF
TRBD1	TRBV9	few	TRBJ2-1	TGTGCCAGCAGCGGTTACAGACAGGGGCATGAGCAGTTCTTC	CASSGYRQGHEQFF
TRBD2	TRBV6-4	NA	TRBJ2-1	TGTGCCAGCAGTCGGGGACTAGCGGTCTACAATGAGCAGTTCTTC	CASSRGLAVYNEQFF
NA	TRBV28	NA	TRBJ2-7	TGTGCCAGCAGTTTATTCCAGGGCGTCGGCGAGCAGTACTTC	CASSLFQGVGEQYF
NA	TRBV5-1	NA	TRBJ2-5	TGCGCCAGCAGCTTCGGGCTAGCTGTACGGGAGACCCAGTACTTC	CASSFGLAVRETQYF
TRBD1	TRBV10-3	NA	TRBJ2-7	TGTGCCATCAGTGAGGGACAGGGGTCCTACGAGCAGTACTTC	CAISEGQGSYEQYF
TRBD1	TRBV5-4	many	TRBJ1-2	TGTGCCAGCAGCAGGGGGACAGGTGATAACTATGGCTACACCTTC	CASSRGTGDNYGYTF
NA	TRBV5-1	NA	TRBJ2-7	TGCGCCAGCAGCTTTAGCGGCGAGCAGTACTTC	CASSFSGEQYF
NA	TRBV11-2	NA	TRBJ2-7	TGTGCCAGCAGCAAGGGGGTGGCCCCGTACTTC	CASSKGVAPYF
NA	TRBV5-6	NA	TRBJ2-4	TGTGCCAGCAGCTTGGTGGGTTCGGCCAAAAACAGTCAGTACTTC	CASSLVGSAKNSQYF
NA	TRBV10-3	NA	TRBJ2-6	TGTGCCATCAGTGGTTCTACTCCGGGACTGAGCTCTGGGGCCAACGTCCTGACTTTC	CAISGSTPGLSSGANVLTF
TRBD1	TRBV19	NA	TRBJ1-5	TGTGCCAGTAGTATGAGTGGGACAGGCCCCAATCAGCCCCAGCATTTT	CASSMSGTGPNQPQHF
NA	TRBV11-2	NA	TRBJ2-7	TGTGCCAGCAGCTCAGGGTACGAGCAGTACTTC	CASSSGYEQYF
TRBD2	TRBV4-2	NA	TRBJ2-1	TGTGCCAGCAGCCACCTCGCGGGAGGAGTCTACAATGAGCAGTTCTTC	CASSHLAGGVYNEQFF
NA	TRBV28	NA	TRBJ2-1	TGTGCCAGCAGTTTATCAGCGGAGCCACTCTACAATGAGCAGTTCTTC	CASSLSAEPLYNEQFF
TRBD2	TRBV27	NA	TRBJ2-7	TGTGCCAGCAGTTTTCCAGGGACTACCTACGAGCAGTACTTC	CASSFPGTTYEQYF
TRBD2	TRBV7-2	NA	TRBJ2-7	TGTGCCAGCAGCCTATGGGCTAGCGGGAGGGCCGTAAACGACGAGCAGTACTTC	CASSLWASGRAVNDEQYF
TRBD2	TRBV27	NA	TRBJ2-3	TGTGCCAGCAGTTCCTTAGCGGGTCCTAGCACAGATACGCAGTATTTT	CASSSLAGPSTDTQYF
TRBD1	TRBV27	NA	TRBJ2-1	TGTGCCAGCAGTGTACAGGGGTACCCCTACAATGAGCAGTTCTTC	CASSVQGYPYNEQFF
NA	TRBV6-1	NA	TRBJ2-7	TGTGCCAGCACCCTCTCGTACAGGGATGTGGAGCAGTACTTC	CASTLSYRDVEQYF
TRBD1	TRBV5-1	NA	TRBJ2-1	TGCGCCAGCAATGACAGGGGCTCCTACAATGAGCAGTTCTTC	CASNDRGSYNEQFF
TRBD1	TRBV7-9	NA	TRBJ1-1	TGTTCCAGCAGCTTAACAGGGGGCCTGAACACTGAAGCTTTCTTT	CSSSLTGGLNTEAFF
TRBD2	TRBV7-9	NA	TRBJ2-7	TGTTCCAGCAGTCGGACTAGCGGGATCACCTACGAGCAGTACTTC	CSSSRTSGITYEQYF
TRBD2	TRBV10-3	few	TRBJ2-7	TGTGCCATCAAGGGGACTAGCGGGAGGGATAACGAGCAGTACTTC	CAIKGTSGRDNEQYF
NA	TRBV19	NA	TRBJ2-1	TGTGCCAGTAGGGACAGAATACGGTGGGGTGAGCAGTTCTTC	CASRDRIRWGEQFF
NA	TRBV9	few	TRBJ1-3	TGTGCCAGCAGCGTAGTGGGAGCTGGAAACACCATATATTTT	CASSVVGAGNTIYF
TRBD1	TRBV7-8	few	TRBJ1-5	TGTGCCAGCAGCGGGGGACAGCCATATAGCAATCAGCCCCAGCATTTT	CASSGGQPYSNQPQHF
TRBD2	TRBV6-1	NA	TRBJ2-1	TGTGCCAGCAGTAGGACCGGGACTACCATCAATGAGCAGTTCTTC	CASSRTGTTINEQFF
NA	TRBV4-2	NA	TRBJ1-2	TGTGCCAGCAGCCAAGATTGGGCGAATACTAACTATGGCTACACCTTC	CASSQDWANTNYGYTF
NA	TRBV28	NA	TRBJ2-6	TGTGCCAGCAGTTTGGCTGGGGCCAACGGCCTGACTTTC	CASSLAGANGLTF
NA	TRBV28	NA	TRBJ2-6	TGTGCCAGTTCGAGGGGGGGCACTGGGGCCAACGTCCTGACTTTC	CASSRGGTGANVLTF
NA	TRBV6-1	NA	TRBJ1-5	TGTGCCAGCACGGTCAGGGGTCGCAATCAGCCCCAGCATTTT	CASTVRGRNQPQHF
NA	TRBV29-1	few	TRBJ1-3	TGCAGCGTGTGGGGGGACTTCTCTGGAAACACCATATATTTT	CSVWGDFSGNTIYF
TRBD2	TRBV5-1	NA	TRBJ2-7	TGCGCCAGCAGCCCGGATGGCGGGAGTTTGGACGAGCAGTACTTC	CASSPDGGSLDEQYF
NA	TRBV6-5	NA	TRBJ1-1	TGTGCCAGCGGCAGACAGGTCGCGGAAGCTTTCTTT	CASGRQVAEAFF
NA	TRBV7-8	NA	TRBJ1-1	TGTGCCAGCAGCTTAGTTGGAGGGAACACTGAAGCTTTCTTT	CASSLVGGNTEAFF
NA	TRBV4-2	NA	TRBJ2-1	TGTGCCAGCAGCCTCGACGGGGAGGCAGGCTACAATGAGCAGTTCTTC	CASSLDGEAGYNEQFF
NA	TRBV21-1	NA	TRBJ1-1	TGTGCCAGCAGCAATAGCCAGGGGGGTCTGGACACTGAAGCTTTCTTT	CASSNSQGGLDTEAFF
TRBD1	TRBV27	NA	TRBJ2-7	TGTGCCAGCAGTTTAGCCAGGGGGCTCAACGAGCAGTACTTC	CASSLARGLNEQYF
TRBD1	TRBV28	NA	TRBJ1-2	TGTGCCAGCAGTATCCGGACAGGGAATGGCTACACCTTC	CASSIRTGNGYTF
NA	TRBV6-5	NA	TRBJ2-7	TGTGCCAGGTCCGGAGGGCCGGGATACGAGCAGTACTTC	CARSGGPGYEQYF
NA	TRBV5-4	once	TRBJ2-3	TGTGCCAGCAGCTTGGCCGGTCCAGATACGCAGTATTTT	CASSLAGPDTQYF
NA	TRBV2	once	TRBJ1-2	TGTGCCACGCGGGGGGGGGCAAACTATGGCTACACCTTC	CATRGGANYGYTF